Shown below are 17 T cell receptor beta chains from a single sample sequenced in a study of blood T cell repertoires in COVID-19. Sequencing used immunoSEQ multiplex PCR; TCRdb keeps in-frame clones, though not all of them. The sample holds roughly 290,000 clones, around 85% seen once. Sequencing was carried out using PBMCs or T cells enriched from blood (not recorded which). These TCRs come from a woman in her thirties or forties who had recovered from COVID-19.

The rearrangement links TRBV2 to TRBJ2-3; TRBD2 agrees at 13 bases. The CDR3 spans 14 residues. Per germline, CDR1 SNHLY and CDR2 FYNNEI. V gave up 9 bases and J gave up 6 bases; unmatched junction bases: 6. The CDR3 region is CASKGLAGEDTQYF. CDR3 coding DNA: TGTGCCAGTAAAGGACTAGCGGGAGAGGATACGCAGTATTTT.

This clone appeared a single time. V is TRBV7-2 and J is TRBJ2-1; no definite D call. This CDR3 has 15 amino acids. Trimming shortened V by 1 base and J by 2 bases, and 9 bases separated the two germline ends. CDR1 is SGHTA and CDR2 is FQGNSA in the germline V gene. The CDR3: CASSLDISPYNEQFF. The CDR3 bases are TGTGCCAGCAGCTTAGATATTAGTCCCTACAATGAGCAGTTCTTC.

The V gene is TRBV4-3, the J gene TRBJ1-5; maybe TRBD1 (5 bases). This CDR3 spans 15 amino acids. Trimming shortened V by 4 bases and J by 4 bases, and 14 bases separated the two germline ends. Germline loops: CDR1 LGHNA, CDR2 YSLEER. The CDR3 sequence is CASSPRAGVNQPQHF. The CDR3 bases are TGCGCCAGCAGCCCCAGGGCTGGAGTGAATCAGCCCCAGCATTTT.

The CDR3 reads CASRETSGRRDEQFF. CDR3 nucleotides: TGCGCCAGCAGGGAGACTAGCGGGAGAAGGGATGAGCAGTTCTTC. The V call is TRBV10-2, the J call TRBJ2-1, with 12 bases matching TRBD2. CDR1 is WSHSY and CDR2 is SAAADI in the germline V gene. V was pared by 6 bases and J by 8 bases, with 8 bases of the junction left unmatched. The CDR3 totals 15 residues.

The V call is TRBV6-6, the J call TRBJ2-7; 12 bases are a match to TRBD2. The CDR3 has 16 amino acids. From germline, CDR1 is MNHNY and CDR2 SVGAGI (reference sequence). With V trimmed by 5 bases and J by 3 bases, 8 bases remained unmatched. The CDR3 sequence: CASSRLAGEGFYEQYF. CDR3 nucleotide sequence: TGTGCCAGCAGTCGACTAGCGGGGGAGGGGTTCTACGAGCAGTACTTC.

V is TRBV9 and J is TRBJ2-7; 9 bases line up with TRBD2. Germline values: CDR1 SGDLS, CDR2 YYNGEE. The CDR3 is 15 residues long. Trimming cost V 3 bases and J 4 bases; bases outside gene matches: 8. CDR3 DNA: TGTGCCAGCAGCGACCATAGCGGGAGAAGTTACGAGCAGTACTTC. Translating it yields CASSDHSGRSYEQYF.

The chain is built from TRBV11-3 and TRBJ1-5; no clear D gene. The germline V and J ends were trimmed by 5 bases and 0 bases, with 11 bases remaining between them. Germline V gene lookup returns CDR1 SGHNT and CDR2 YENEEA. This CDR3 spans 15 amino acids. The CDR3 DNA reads TGTGCCAGCAGCCTTGAGGAGTATAGCAATCAGCCCCAGCATTTT. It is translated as CASSLEEYSNQPQHF.

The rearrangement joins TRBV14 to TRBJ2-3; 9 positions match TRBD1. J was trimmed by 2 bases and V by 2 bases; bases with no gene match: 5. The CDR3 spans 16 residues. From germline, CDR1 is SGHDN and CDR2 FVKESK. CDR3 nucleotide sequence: TGTGCCAGCAGCCAAAGGACAGGGGATTACACAGATACGCAGTATTTT. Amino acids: CASSQRTGDYTDTQYF.

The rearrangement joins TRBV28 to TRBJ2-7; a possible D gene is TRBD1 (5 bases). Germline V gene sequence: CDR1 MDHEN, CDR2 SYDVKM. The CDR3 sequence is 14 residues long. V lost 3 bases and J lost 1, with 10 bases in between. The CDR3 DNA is TGTGCCAGCAGTTTCCAGGGCGGATCCTACGAGCAGTACTTC. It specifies CASSFQGGSYEQYF.

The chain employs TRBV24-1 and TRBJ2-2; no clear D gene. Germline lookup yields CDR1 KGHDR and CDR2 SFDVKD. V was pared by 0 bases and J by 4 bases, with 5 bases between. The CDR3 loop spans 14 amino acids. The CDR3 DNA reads TGTGCCACCAGTGATTTGGGCGGCACCGGGGAGCTGTTTTTT. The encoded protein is CATSDLGGTGELFF.

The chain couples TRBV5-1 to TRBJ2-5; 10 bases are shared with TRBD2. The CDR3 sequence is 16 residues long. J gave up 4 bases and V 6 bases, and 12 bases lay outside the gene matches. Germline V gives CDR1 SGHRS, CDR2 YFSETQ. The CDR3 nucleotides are TGCGCCAGCATAGGCCTAGCGGGAGCGGGAAGAGAGACCCAGTACTTC. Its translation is CASIGLAGAGRETQYF.

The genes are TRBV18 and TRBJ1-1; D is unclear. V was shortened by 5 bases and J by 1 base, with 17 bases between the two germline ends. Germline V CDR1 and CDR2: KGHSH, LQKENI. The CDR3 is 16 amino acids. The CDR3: CASSSIFREPNTEAFF. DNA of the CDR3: TGTGCCAGCTCATCTATCTTCCGGGAGCCGAACACTGAAGCTTTCTTT.

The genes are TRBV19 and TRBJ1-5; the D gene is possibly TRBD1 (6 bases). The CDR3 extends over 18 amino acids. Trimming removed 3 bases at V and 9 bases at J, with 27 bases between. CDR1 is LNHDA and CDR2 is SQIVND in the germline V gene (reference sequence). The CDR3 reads CASSMEEPAGIGGRPQHF. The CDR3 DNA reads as TGTGCCAGTAGTATGGAGGAACCGGCTGGGATAGGGGGTCGGCCCCAGCATTTT.

CDR3 region: CASSQEFPVFYNEQFF. CDR3 coding DNA: TGCGCCAGCAGCCAAGAGTTCCCCGTTTTCTACAATGAGCAGTTCTTC. This rearrangement joins TRBV4-1 to TRBJ2-1; no clear D. This CDR3 has 16 residues. V was pared by 0 bases and J by 3 bases, with 12 bases between. Germline CDR1 MGHRA, CDR2 YSYEKL.

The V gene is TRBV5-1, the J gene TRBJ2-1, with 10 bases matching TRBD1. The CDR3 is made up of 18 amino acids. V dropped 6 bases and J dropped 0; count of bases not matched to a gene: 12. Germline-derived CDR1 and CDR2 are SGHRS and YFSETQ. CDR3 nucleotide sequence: TGCGCCAGCACCGGGACAGGGGCCCAGCACCTCTCCTACAATGAGCAGTTCTTC. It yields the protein CASTGTGAQHLSYNEQFF.

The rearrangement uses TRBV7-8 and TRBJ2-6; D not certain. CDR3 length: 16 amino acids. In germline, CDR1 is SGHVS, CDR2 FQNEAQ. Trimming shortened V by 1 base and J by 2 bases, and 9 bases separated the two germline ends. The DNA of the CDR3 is TGTGCCAGCAGCTTAGTTAGAACGGCTGGGGCCAACGTCCTGACTTTC. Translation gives CASSLVRTAGANVLTF.

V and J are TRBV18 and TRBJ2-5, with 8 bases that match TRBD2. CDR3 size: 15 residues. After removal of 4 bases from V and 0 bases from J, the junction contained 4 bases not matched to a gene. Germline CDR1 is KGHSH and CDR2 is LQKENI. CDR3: CASSLYSGNQETQYF. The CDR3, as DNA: TGTGCCAGCTCACTTTATAGCGGGAACCAAGAGACCCAGTACTTC.